The entry below gives a single T cell receptor (beta chain) sequence along with its context. The CDR3 spans 15 residues. Trimming shortened V by 3 bases and J by 2 bases, and 14 bases separated the two germline ends. The germline V gene has CDR1 MDHEN and CDR2 SYDVKM. The table came from immunoSEQ multiplex PCR; TCRdb's copy has only in-frame clones and leaves some out. The sample records around 72,000 clones, 81% being singletons. The data belong to a study of blood T cell repertoires in COVID-19. This rearrangement joins TRBV28 to TRBJ2-7; D is perhaps TRBD1 (6 bases). The material sequenced was peripheral blood. The source of this sequence is a woman aged 65 to 85 with acute or convalescent COVID-19. In DNA form, the CDR3 reads TGTGCCAGCAGTTTGGTACAGGGCCATACCTACGAGCAGTACTTC. It codes for CASSLVQGHTYEQYF. The full variable domain, rest sourced from reference TRBV28 and TRBJ2-7, is DVKVTQSSRYLVKRTGEKVFLECVQDMDHENMFWYRQDPGLGLRLIYFSYDVKMKEKGDIPEGYSVSREKKERFSLILESASTNQTSMYLCASSLVQGHTYEQYFGPGTRLTVT.